This entry lists 26 T cell receptor beta chains sequenced from one sample in a study of blood T cell repertoires in COVID-19. The table came from immunoSEQ multiplex PCR; TCRdb's copy has only in-frame clones and leaves some out. The data hold 25,000 to 30,000 clones, with 89% observed a single time. Sequenced input: peripheral blood. The receptors come from a human donor in a cohort sampled during active COVID-19.

Concerning this clone itself: The junction differs from germline at one of its ends, possibly a read error. V usage is TRBV6-5 and J usage is TRBJ2-1, with 8 bases lining up with TRBD2. CDR1 MNHEY and CDR2 SVGAGI come from the germline V gene. This CDR3 is 14 amino acids long. CDR3 sequence reads: CARSYGGGSNEQFF. The CDR3 DNA follows: TGTGCCCGCAGTTACGGGGGGGGGTCCAATGAGCAGTTCTTC.

The rearrangement links TRBV3-1 (or the pseudogene TRBV3-2) to TRBJ1-2; tentatively, D is TRBD1 (5 bases). The CDR3 runs to 13 residues. The germline V gene encodes CDR1 LGHDT and CDR2 YNNKEL (reference sequence). Trimming cost V 1 base and J 6 bases, with 9 bases left between them. The CDR3 region is CASSQVRVHGYTF. For the CDR3, the DNA is TGTGCCAGCAGCCAAGTCAGGGTCCATGGCTACACCTTC.

The genes are TRBV10-1 and TRBJ1-5; no clear D gene. The germline CDR1 and CDR2 sequences are WNHNN and SYGVQD (reference sequence). The CDR3 runs to 13 residues. V was shortened by 1 base and J by 3 bases, with 4 bases between the two germline ends. The DNA for the CDR3 is TGCGCCAGCAGTGAGTTTCTCAATCAGCCCCAGCATTTT. As protein: CASSEFLNQPQHF.

The chain links TRBV18 to TRBJ1-2; the D gene is possibly TRBD1 (6 bases). V was trimmed by 5 bases and J by 8 bases, leaving 18 bases between them. This CDR3 spans 14 amino acids. The germline V gene encodes CDR1 KGHSH and CDR2 LQKENI. The CDR3 nucleotides are TGTGCCAGCTCATCGGGAAACACAGGGAAAGGCTACACCTTC. Protein: CASSSGNTGKGYTF.

The chain joins TRBV29-1 to TRBJ2-7; unclear D gene. This CDR3 is 11 amino acids long. CDR1 and CDR2 (germline): SQVTM, ANQGSEA. Trimming pared 6 bases from V and 5 bases from J, leaving 11 bases between. CDR3: CSVSGLHEQYF. CDR3 DNA sequence: TGCAGCGTGTCGGGTCTCCACGAGCAGTACTTC.

The CDR3 region has the DNA TGTGCCAGCAGTGAAGGAGGGACACCTCATGGCTACACCTTC. Encoded protein: CASSEGGTPHGYTF. The chain recombines TRBV6-1 with TRBJ1-2, with a weak D call TRBD1 (6 bases). Germline lookup yields CDR1 MNHNS and CDR2 SASEGT. The CDR3 is made up of 14 amino acids. With 1 base removed from V and 6 bases from J, the gap between germline ends came to 12 bases.

This clone came up once. This sequence joins TRBV9 and TRBJ1-3; D unresolved. Trimming took off 3 bases at V and 4 bases at J, with 14 bases between the two ends. Germline V gives CDR1 SGDLS, CDR2 YYNGEE. This CDR3 contains 15 residues. CDR3 in amino acids: CASSAGSQSGNTIYF. The DNA for the CDR3 is TGTGCCAGCAGCGCCGGGTCGCAGTCAGGAAACACCATATATTTT.

This chain joins TRBV2 and TRBJ1-3, with D maybe TRBD1 (5 bases). The CDR3 consists of 16 residues. Germline V gene lookup returns CDR1 SNHLY and CDR2 FYNNEI. Trimming pared 4 bases from V and 0 bases from J, leaving 13 bases between. The CDR3 bases are TGTGCCAGCAGTGTAGGAGGGGCGAGCTCTGGAAACACCATATATTTT. This codes for CASSVGGASSGNTIYF.

This chain joins TRBV5-6 and TRBJ1-4, with D uncertain. Germline CDR1 is SGHDT and CDR2 is YYEEEE. The CDR3 extends over 15 amino acids. Trimming removed 2 bases at V and 0 bases at J, with 8 bases between. The DNA for the CDR3 is TGTGCCAGCAGCTTTACCGGGACAACTAATGAAAAACTGTTTTTT. It specifies CASSFTGTTNEKLFF.

V is TRBV2 and J is TRBJ1-3; D unresolved. There are 14 residues in the CDR3. V gave up 8 bases and J gave up 0 bases, with 11 bases separating them. The germline CDR1 and CDR2 sequences are SNHLY and FYNNEI. The CDR3 sequence: CASGFLLSGNTIYF. The CDR3 DNA is TGTGCCAGCGGTTTCTTACTCTCTGGAAACACCATATATTTT.

The chain employs TRBV4-1 and TRBJ2-2, with TRBD2 matching over 7 bases. There are 17 residues in the CDR3. Germline V gene lookup returns CDR1 MGHRA and CDR2 YSYEKL. Trimming at V came to 1 base and at J to 0 bases, leaving 5 bases not matched to a gene. The CDR3 DNA is TGCGCCAGCAGCCAAGTTCCGCGGGGGACGAACACCGGGGAGCTGTTTTTT. It translates to CASSQVPRGTNTGELFF.

This clone was detected only once. At the DNA level, this CDR3 is encoded by other sequences in the same sample as well. The rearrangement uses TRBV6-2 or TRBV6-3 and TRBJ2-7, with TRBD2 as a possible D gene (5 bases). Trimming left V 5 bases short and J 3 bases short, with 14 bases between. The CDR3 spans 14 residues. Germline CDR1 and CDR2: MNHEY and SVGEGT. Written as DNA, the CDR3 is TGTGCCAGCAGTCAGACTCAGGCGGGCTACGAGCAGTACTTC. This translates into CASSQTQAGYEQYF.

The V and J genes are TRBV19 and TRBJ1-2; D gene uncertain. V lost 1 base and J 2 bases, leaving 5 bases between the germline ends. Germline CDR1 reads LNHDA; CDR2 reads SQIVND (reference sequence). The CDR3 sequence is 13 residues long. In nucleotides, the CDR3 is TGTGCCAGTAGTATAGGACTCAACTATGGCTACACCTTC. Protein: CASSIGLNYGYTF.

The chain employs TRBV5-1 and TRBJ2-2, with 8 positions matching TRBD2. Germline assignment: CDR1 SGHRS and CDR2 YFSETQ. V lost 5 bases and J lost 5; bases outside the gene matches: 8. The length of the CDR3 is 15 residues. CDR3 sequence (DNA): TGCGCCAGCAGTGCCAGCGGGGGTCTAACCGGGGAGCTGTTTTTT. It specifies CASSASGGLTGELFF. Complete variable domain (other parts from reference TRBV5-1 and TRBJ2-2): KAGVTQTPRYLIKTRGQQVTLSCSPISGHRSVSWYQQTPGQGLQFLFEYFSETQRNKGNFPGRFSGRQFSNSRSEMNVSTLELGDSALYLCASSASGGLTGELFFGEGSRLTVL.

The chain is built from TRBV6-6 and TRBJ1-5; D unclear. V lost 2 bases to trimming and J lost 0 bases, with 5 bases between them. This CDR3 is built from 14 residues. The germline gives CDR1 MNHNY, CDR2 SVGAGI (reference sequence). The CDR3 DNA follows: TGTGCCAGCAGTTACGCAGATAGCAATCAGCCCCAGCATTTT. Translated: CASSYADSNQPQHF.

The chain links TRBV30 to TRBJ2-3, with 8 bases that match TRBD1. Germline loops: CDR1 GTSNPN, CDR2 SVGIG (reference sequence). The CDR3 is 15 amino acids. Trimming removed 5 bases from V and 3 bases from J; junction bases left unmatched: 10. The CDR3 bases are TGTGCCTGGTGGTCGGCCAGGGGGCTTACAGATACGCAGTATTTT. It codes for CAWWSARGLTDTQYF.

The chain is built from TRBV3-1 (or the pseudogene TRBV3-2) and TRBJ2-1, with D maybe TRBD2 (7 bases). The CDR3 has 14 residues. The germline V gene has CDR1 LGHDT and CDR2 YNNKEL (reference sequence). V was cut by 4 bases and J by 4 bases, with 11 bases left in between. This chain's CDR3 is CASSRRGRYNEQFF. CDR3 sequence (DNA): TGTGCCAGCAGCCGGCGGGGGCGATACAATGAGCAGTTCTTC.

The rearrangement joins TRBV6-1 to TRBJ1-4; D not resolved. The CDR3 loop spans 15 amino acids. V lost 0 bases and J 8 bases, leaving 13 bases between the germline ends. CDR1 and CDR2 from the germline V gene are MNHNS and SASEGT. The CDR3 DNA follows: TGTGCCAGCAGTGAAGCGGAAGCTCTCGGGGAAAAACTGTTTTTT. It is translated as CASSEAEALGEKLFF.

The CDR3 nucleotides read TGTGCCAGCAGCTCCATAGGGGGAAGCACAGATACGCAGTATTTT. This encodes CASSSIGGSTDTQYF. This rearrangement joins TRBV6-5 to TRBJ2-3; possibly TRBD1 for D (6 bases). CDR1 and CDR2 (germline): MNHEY, SVGAGI. Trimming cost V 6 bases and J 0 bases, with 13 bases left between them. The CDR3 runs to 15 residues.

This chain joins TRBV6-5 and TRBJ1-1, with D uncertain. Germline values: CDR1 MNHEY, CDR2 SVGAGI. The CDR3 runs to 15 residues. V lost 2 bases, J lost 0 bases, and 10 bases lay in between. The CDR3, as DNA: TGTGCCAGCAGTTACGTCAGAAATATGAACACTGAAGCTTTCTTT. Translated: CASSYVRNMNTEAFF.

A remark on this clone: Other DNA sequences within the sample encode an identical CDR3. The genes are TRBV9 and TRBJ1-5; weak D call: TRBD1 (5 bases). This CDR3 has 15 amino acids. Trimming took off 2 bases at V and 3 bases at J, with 12 bases between the two ends. CDR1 is SGDLS, CDR2 YYNGEE, per germline. CDR3 loop: CASSVSGGNNQPQHF. Written as DNA, the CDR3 is TGTGCCAGCAGCGTGAGCGGGGGGAACAATCAGCCCCAGCATTTT.

This clone was seen more than once but under ten times. The chain carries TRBV7-8 and TRBJ1-5; TRBD1 aligns across 9 bases. V gave up 4 bases and J gave up 0 bases; unmatched junction bases: 13. The CDR3 covers 19 residues. Germline lookup yields CDR1 SGHVS and CDR2 FQNEAQ. This chain's CDR3 is CASSSPRDRVIDSNQPQHF. The CDR3 DNA is TGTGCCAGCAGCTCCCCAAGGGACAGGGTGATCGATAGCAATCAGCCCCAGCATTTT.

The chain is built from TRBV6-4 and TRBJ2-3; TRBD1 matches at 8 bases. Germline CDR1 and CDR2: MRHNA and SNTAGT. The trim removed 3 bases at V and 1 base at J, leaving 3 bases unmatched. The CDR3 is made up of 15 amino acids. The DNA for the CDR3 is TGTGCCAGCAGTGAAAAGACAGGGGGCACAGATACGCAGTATTTT. Protein product: CASSEKTGGTDTQYF.

The V and J genes are TRBV5-5 and TRBJ1-1; 7 bases match TRBD1. The V gene end was trimmed by 4 bases and the J gene end by 3 bases; junction bases not matched to a gene: 3. From germline, CDR1 is SGHKS and CDR2 YYEKEE (reference sequence). This CDR3 comprises 13 residues. The CDR3 is CASSGQVDTEAFF. The CDR3 nucleotides are TGTGCCAGCAGCGGACAGGTCGACACTGAAGCTTTCTTT.

The chain is built from TRBV6-1 and TRBJ2-7; 12 nucleotides agree with TRBD2. This CDR3 is 16 amino acids long. J lost 5 bases, V lost 0 bases, and 5 bases had no gene match. CDR1 and CDR2 (germline): MNHNS, SASEGT. The CDR3 DNA sequence: TGTGCCAGCAGTGAAGCGCTTCTAGCGGGGGGGAACGAGCAGTACTTC. Amino acid sequence: CASSEALLAGGNEQYF.

The chain carries TRBV4-2 and TRBJ1-4; D gene uncertain. The length of the CDR3 is 16 residues. Trimming pared 2 bases from V and 0 bases from J, leaving 10 bases between. CDR1 is LGHNA, CDR2 YNFKEQ, per germline. The CDR3 sequence is CASSQTADATNEKLFF. In DNA form, the CDR3 reads TGTGCCAGCAGCCAAACAGCAGACGCAACTAATGAAAAACTGTTTTTT.